This T cell receptor beta chain was identified in a study of blood T cell repertoires in COVID-19. The length of the CDR3 is 13 residues. The trim removed 6 bases at V and 7 bases at J, leaving 7 bases unmatched. The germline gives CDR1 MNHEY, CDR2 SMNVEV (reference sequence). Data came from immunoSEQ multiplex PCR; TCRdb stores just in-frame clones and leaves some out. The sample lists some 300,000 clones, over 80% occurring once. Seattle patients were enrolled while actively infected and followed longitudinally. The origin of this receptor is a woman between 50 and 59 years old with COVID-19, enrolled during active disease. The chain is built from TRBV27 and TRBJ2-5, with TRBD1 identical over 8 bases. The sequencing input was peripheral blood. CDR3 coding DNA: TGTGCCAGCAGAGCGGACAGGGTGGGGACCCAGTACTTC. Protein sequence: CASRADRVGTQYF.